This TCR beta chain was sequenced during a study of OX40 agonist ivuxolimab in advanced cancers. General notes on the study: Ivuxolimab was a fully human IgG2 agonistic monoclonal antibody targeting the costimulatory receptor OX40 (CD134). Partial responses occurred in three dose-escalation patients, of whom one had hepatocellular carcinoma and two had cutaneous melanoma. Prior anti-PD-1, anti-PD-L1 or anti-CTLA-4 therapy was permitted, and checkpoint inhibitors had been received by less than 45% of dose-escalation patients. Of the approximately 54 dose-escalation patients, hepatocellular carcinoma was present in roughly 19, melanoma in about 15, renal cell carcinoma in 9 and head and neck cancer in 9. Intravenous ivuxolimab was administered to patients every 2 weeks at six dose levels: 0.01, 0.1, 0.3, 1.5, 3 and 10 mg/kg. In the dose-escalation cohort, 75% to 90% of patients were male, and the mean age was roughly 60 years with a range of roughly 20 to 79. The paper reports the monotherapy dose-escalation portion (N of about 52 patients) of the phase I ivuxolimab trial. Peripheral TCRbeta sequencing aimed to test whether ivuxolimab altered TCR sequence diversity and caused clonal T-cell expansion.

For sequencing of the TCRbeta CDR3 region, genomic DNA was extracted from the sorted cells. TCRbeta CDR3 regions were sequenced using the immunoSEQ Assay. In its TCRdb copy, this immuneACCESS table keeps in-frame sequences only and misses some clones. Where compared with another copy, unresolved V genes explain less than half of these, and the others have no known cause. For this sample the table gives tens of thousands of clones, of which approximately 88% were detected only once. Around 13% of the sample is taken by the ten largest. Notes on this clone: The target of this receptor is not known. No quality values exist for individual bases; no much larger clone is one base distant.

The trial excluded patients who had a history of autoimmune disease or who were on systemic immunosuppression. Peripheral blood for TCR sequencing was collected from all dose cohorts at baseline, on cycle 4 day 1, and on cycle 7 day 1. The samples were taken from a phase I, first-in-human, multicenter, open-label dose-escalation trial of ivuxolimab. Adults with locally advanced or metastatic melanoma, renal cell, hepatocellular, or head and neck squamous cell carcinoma were enrolled in the trial. CD4+ and CD8+ T cells were sorted separately from peripheral blood before TCR sequencing. Overall results and qualifications from the work: Low levels of normalized T-cell clonal expansion were also shown by some nonresponding patients. In partial responders in the 0.1-3.0 mg/kg groups, normalized peripheral clonal expansion was found to be among the lowest, especially among CD8+ T cells. Clonal expansion of both CD4+ and CD8+ blood T cells was observed from baseline to week 6 at doses 0.1 to 3.0 mg/kg. After ivuxolimab, expanded clones were on average more numerous among CD8+ T cells than among CD4+ T cells. The antigen specificity of the peripheral T cells that underwent clonal expansion was not determined.

Reading from cysteine to phenylalanine, the CDR3 counts 14 amino acids. The CDR3 DNA has 42 bases and is translated from base 1. Between the V and J ends, shortened by 1 base and 4 bases respectively, the junction contains 12 bases. Via the germline V gene (reference sequence), CDR1 is SGHKS and CDR2 YYEKEE. The origin of this receptor is an adult with an advanced solid tumor such as melanoma, head and neck, liver or kidney cancer. The V gene is TRBV5-5 and the J gene is TRBJ2-7; TRBD1 might be the D gene, on 6 matching bases. The material was CD4+ or CD8+ T cells sorted from blood, obtained in a trial of the OX40 agonist ivuxolimab. The nucleotide sequence is TGTGCCAGCAGCTTGCTACAGGGTAAATACGAGCAGTACTTC. Its protein reads: CASSLLQGKYEQYF.